This TCR beta chain was retrieved from a study of blood T cell repertoires in COVID-19. This CDR3 comprises 13 residues. Germline V gene lookup returns CDR1 GTSNPN and CDR2 SVGIG (reference sequence). Trimming cost V 6 bases and J 7 bases, with 18 bases left between them. Libraries were prepared by immunoSEQ multiplex PCR; TCRdb keeps only in-frame clonotypes and omits some of them. The profile covers roughly 300,000 clones, with 83% appearing a single time and about 1.2% taken by the ten largest. V gene TRBV30 combines with J gene TRBJ1-2; D ambiguous. The receptor comes from a woman aged 50 to 65 with acute or convalescent COVID-19. The sequenced sample consisted of peripheral blood. CDR3 nucleotides: TGTGCCTGCCCCGGGAGCCGGGCGGGTGGCTACACCTTC. Protein sequence: CACPGSRAGGYTF.